These 9 T cell receptor beta chains share one sample of origin, sequenced in a study of blood T cells in healthy people across ages. It was with a sample-barcoded 5' primer and a J-beta primer mix that a second PCR of roughly 7 to 11 cycles was run. TCRdb reanalysed the 5' RACE reads using MiXCR and keeps one entry per CDR3 protein. There are about 1.6 million distinct CDR3 sequences in the sample; around 35% occur only once, and over 9% lies in the top ten. The sequenced sample was blood. The origin of the receptors is a woman aged 25 to 39 in good health.

This clonotype has only a few counts. The chain carries TRBV6-6 and TRBJ2-7, with 10 positions matching TRBD2. V dropped 5 bases and J dropped 3; count of bases not matched to a gene: 7. The CDR3 sequence is 15 residues long. Germline CDR1 reads MNHNY; CDR2 reads SVGAGI (reference sequence). CDR3 protein: CASSDPGTSDYEQYF. The CDR3 DNA follows: TGTGCCAGCAGTGACCCCGGGACTAGCGACTACGAGCAGTACTTC.

This clonotype was observed a handful of times. This chain links TRBV5-1 with TRBJ1-6; tentatively, D is TRBD1 (5 bases). In germline, CDR1 is SGHRS, CDR2 YFSETQ. Trimming took off 1 base at V and 10 bases at J, with 9 bases between the two ends. This CDR3 contains 13 residues. CDR3 protein: CASSLSEGSPLHF. CDR3 in DNA: TGCGCCAGCAGCTTGAGTGAGGGGTCACCCCTCCACTTT.

The J gene is TRBJ2-1, the V gene TRBV28, with TRBD2 matching over 8 bases. The CDR3 is 15 residues long. The germline V gene encodes CDR1 MDHEN and CDR2 SYDVKM. V trimming: 6 bases; J trimming: 12 bases; junction bases outside the gene matches: 16. CDR3 nucleotide sequence: TGTGCCAGCAGCCCCGGGGGGGGGACACCATCGGGGCAGTTCTTC. Amino acid sequence: CASSPGGGTPSGQFF.

The chain has TRBV5-1 and TRBJ1-4; 8 nucleotides match TRBD1. The CDR3 is 14 amino acids. With V trimmed by 4 bases and J by 3 bases, 2 bases remained unmatched. CDR1 is SGHRS, CDR2 YFSETQ, per germline. The CDR3 spells CASSQGAANEKLFF. The CDR3 DNA reads TGCGCCAGCAGCCAGGGGGCTGCTAATGAAAAACTGTTTTTT.

This clonotype has at least ten counts. The chain's CDR3 is CAISEGAASTDTQYF. The CDR3 nucleotides read TGTGCCATCAGTGAGGGGGCAGCTAGCACAGATACGCAGTATTTT. The chain joins TRBV10-3 to TRBJ2-3; D is possibly TRBD1 (5 bases). V was shortened by 2 bases and J by 0 bases, with 9 bases between the two germline ends. CDR3 size: 15 residues. Germline assignment: CDR1 ENHRY and CDR2 SYGVKD.

The chain has TRBV9 and TRBJ2-3, with 8 bases fitting TRBD1. CDR3 length equals 14 residues. Trimming took 4 bases from V and 6 from J; bases not matched to a gene: 7. CDR1 is SGDLS and CDR2 is YYNGEE in the germline V gene. The CDR3 DNA sequence: TGTGCCAGCAGCTGGGGACAGGCTCCGGATACGCAGTATTTT. Amino acids: CASSWGQAPDTQYF.

Concerning this clonotype: Possible read error: a much larger clone is one base away. The chain joins TRBV28 to TRBJ1-2, with D possibly matching TRBD1 (6 bases). The CDR3 consists of 14 residues. CDR1 MDHEN and CDR2 SYDVKM come from the germline V gene. The V end was cut by 10 bases, the J end by 7 bases, with 22 bases between. CDR3 loop: CATTDSRGACGYTF. The CDR3 DNA follows: TGTGCCACCACAGATTCCAGGGGTGCCTGTGGCTACACCTTC.

This clonotype has a handful of counts. In DNA, the CDR3 is TGTGCCAGCACCGATCTTCTCCGGGACCGCAAAAAGACCCAGTACTTC. This encodes CASTDLLRDRKKTQYF. The chain uses TRBV7-2 and TRBJ2-5; D may be TRBD1 or TRBD2 (5 bases each). The germline V and J ends were trimmed by 7 bases and 6 bases, with 24 bases remaining between them. Germline V gene sequence: CDR1 SGHTA, CDR2 FQGNSA. CDR3 length: 16 amino acids.

This clonotype came up once. The chain recombines TRBV27 with TRBJ2-3; 15 bases agree with TRBD2. V lost 5 bases, J lost 9 bases, and 6 bases stayed unmatched. The germline V gene has CDR1 MNHEY and CDR2 SMNVEV (reference sequence). The CDR3 contains 15 residues. CDR3 DNA: TGTGCCAGCAGTCCGGGACTAGCGGGAGGCACGACGCAGTATTTT. As protein: CASSPGLAGGTTQYF.